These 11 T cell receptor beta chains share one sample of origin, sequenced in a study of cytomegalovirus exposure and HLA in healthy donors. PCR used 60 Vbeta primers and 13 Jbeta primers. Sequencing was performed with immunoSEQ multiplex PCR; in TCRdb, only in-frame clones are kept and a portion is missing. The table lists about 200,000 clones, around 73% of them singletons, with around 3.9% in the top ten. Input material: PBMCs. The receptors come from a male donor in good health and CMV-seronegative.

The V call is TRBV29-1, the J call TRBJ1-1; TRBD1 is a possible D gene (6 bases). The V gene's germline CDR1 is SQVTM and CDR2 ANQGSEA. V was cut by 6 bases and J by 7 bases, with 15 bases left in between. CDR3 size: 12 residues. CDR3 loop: CSVARTELEAFF. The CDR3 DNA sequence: TGCAGCGTGGCTAGGACAGAGCTTGAAGCTTTCTTT.

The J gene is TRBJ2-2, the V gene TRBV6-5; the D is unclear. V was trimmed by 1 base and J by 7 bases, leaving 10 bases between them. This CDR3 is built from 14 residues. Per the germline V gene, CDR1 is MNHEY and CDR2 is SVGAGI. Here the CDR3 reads CASSYFPYSGELFF. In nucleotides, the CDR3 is TGTGCCAGCAGTTACTTCCCATACAGCGGGGAGCTGTTTTTT.

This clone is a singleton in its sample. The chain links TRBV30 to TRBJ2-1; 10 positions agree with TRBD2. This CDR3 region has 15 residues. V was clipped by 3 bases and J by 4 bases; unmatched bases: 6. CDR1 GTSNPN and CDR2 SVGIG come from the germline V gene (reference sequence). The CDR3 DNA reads TGTGCCTGGAGCCCGGGACTAGCGCCTTACAATGAGCAGTTCTTC. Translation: CAWSPGLAPYNEQFF.

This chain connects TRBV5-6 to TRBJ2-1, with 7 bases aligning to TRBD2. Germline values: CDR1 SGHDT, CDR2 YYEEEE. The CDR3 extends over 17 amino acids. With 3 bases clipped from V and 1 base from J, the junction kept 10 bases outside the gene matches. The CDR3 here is CASSSRWGDYSYNEQFF. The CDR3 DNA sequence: TGTGCCAGCAGCTCTAGGTGGGGGGACTATTCCTACAATGAGCAGTTCTTC.

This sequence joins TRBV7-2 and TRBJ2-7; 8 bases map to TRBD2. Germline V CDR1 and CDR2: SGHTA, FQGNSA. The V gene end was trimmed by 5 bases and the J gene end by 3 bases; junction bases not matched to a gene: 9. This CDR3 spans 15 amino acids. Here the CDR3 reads CASSLRGLGIYEQYF. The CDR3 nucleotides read TGTGCCAGCAGCCTAAGGGGACTAGGCATCTACGAGCAGTACTTC.

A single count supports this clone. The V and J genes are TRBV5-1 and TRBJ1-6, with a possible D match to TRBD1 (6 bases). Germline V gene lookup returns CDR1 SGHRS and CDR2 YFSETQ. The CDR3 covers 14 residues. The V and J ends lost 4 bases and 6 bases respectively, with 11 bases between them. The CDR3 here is CASSPGQTNSPLHF. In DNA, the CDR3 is TGCGCCAGCAGCCCCGGACAGACTAATTCACCCCTCCACTTT.

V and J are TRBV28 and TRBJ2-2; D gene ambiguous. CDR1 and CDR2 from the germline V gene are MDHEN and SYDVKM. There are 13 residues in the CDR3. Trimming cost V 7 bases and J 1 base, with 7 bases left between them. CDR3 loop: CASNSLNTGELFF. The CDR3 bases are TGTGCCAGCAACAGTCTGAACACCGGGGAGCTGTTTTTT.

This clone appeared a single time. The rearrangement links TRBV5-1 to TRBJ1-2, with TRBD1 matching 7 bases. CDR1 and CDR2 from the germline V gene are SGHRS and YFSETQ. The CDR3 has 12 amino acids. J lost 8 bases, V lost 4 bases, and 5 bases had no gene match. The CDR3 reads CASSPGGGGYTF. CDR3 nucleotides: TGCGCCAGCAGCCCAGGGGGAGGAGGCTACACCTTC.

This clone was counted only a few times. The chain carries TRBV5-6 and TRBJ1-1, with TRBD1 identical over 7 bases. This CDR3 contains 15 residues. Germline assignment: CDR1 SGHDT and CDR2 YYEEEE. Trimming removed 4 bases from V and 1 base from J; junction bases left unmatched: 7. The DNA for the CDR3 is TGTGCCAGCAGCAAGACAGGGAATCCGAACACTGAAGCTTTCTTT. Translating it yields CASSKTGNPNTEAFF.

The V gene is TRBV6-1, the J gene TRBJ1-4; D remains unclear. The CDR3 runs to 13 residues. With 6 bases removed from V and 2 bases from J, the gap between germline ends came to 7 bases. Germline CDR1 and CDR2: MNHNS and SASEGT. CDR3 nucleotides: TGTGCCAGCAGGCAGTTGACTAATGAAAAACTGTTTTTT. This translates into CASRQLTNEKLFF.

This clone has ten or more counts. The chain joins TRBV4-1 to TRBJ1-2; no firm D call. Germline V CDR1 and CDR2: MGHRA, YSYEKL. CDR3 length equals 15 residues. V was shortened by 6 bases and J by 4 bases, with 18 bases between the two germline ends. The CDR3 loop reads CASRPRRGEGYGYTF. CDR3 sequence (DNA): TGCGCCAGCAGACCTCGTCGCGGGGAGGGCTATGGCTACACCTTC.